The 18 T cell receptor beta chains below were found in one sample sequenced in a study of T cells in Graves' hyperthyroidism and ophthalmopathy. Amplified TCR beta CDR3 regions derived from RNA transcripts. When the TCR CDR3 underwent first-round RT-PCR, the HTBI primer set was used. TCRdb processed the multiplex PCR reads anew with MiXCR; each CDR3 protein has one entry. The sample consists of around 56,000 distinct CDR3 sequences, 53% of them appearing once. The sample taken for sequencing was blood. All receptors come from a woman aged 60-75 years with Graves' ophthalmopathy.

Concerning this clonotype itself: With a much larger clone just one base away, this may be a read error. This chain connects TRBV7-2 to TRBJ1-3; a possible D gene is TRBD1 (6 bases). Trimming pared 5 bases from V and 4 bases from J, leaving 21 bases between. CDR3 size: 17 residues. CDR1 SGHTA and CDR2 FQGNSA come from the germline V gene. The CDR3 spells CASSRDTPGATGNTIYF. For the CDR3, the DNA is TGTGCCAGCAGCCGAGATACCCCGGGGGCAACGGGAAACACCATATATTTT.

The chain is built from TRBV5-5 and TRBJ2-6; 9 nucleotides agree with TRBD1. The germline gives CDR1 SGHKS, CDR2 YYEKEE (reference sequence). V was pared by 0 bases and J by 3 bases, with 7 bases of the junction left unmatched. CDR3 size: 18 residues. The CDR3 region has the DNA TGTGCCAGCAGCTTGGAAGGGACAGGGCTAGGTGGGGCCAACGTCCTGACTTTC. Protein sequence: CASSLEGTGLGGANVLTF.

This clonotype was seen once. V usage is TRBV10-1 and J usage is TRBJ2-1; 7 bases are shared with TRBD2. After removal of 6 bases from V and 3 bases from J, the junction contained 5 bases not matched to a gene. This CDR3 has 14 amino acids. Germline V gene data show CDR1 as WNHNN and CDR2 as SYGVQD (reference sequence). The CDR3 DNA follows: TGCGCCAGCAGCCAGAGCGGGGACTACAATGAGCAGTTCTTC. It encodes CASSQSGDYNEQFF.

The chain has TRBV20-1 and TRBJ1-2; a weak D match, TRBD1 (5 bases). Germline CDR1 and CDR2: DFQATT and SNEGSKA (reference sequence). The CDR3 covers 12 residues. The V end was cut by 8 bases, the J end by 3 bases, with 13 bases between. The CDR3 region has the DNA TGCAGTACCAATCCGACAGACTATGGCTACACCTTC. Amino acids: CSTNPTDYGYTF.

The rearrangement links TRBV20-1 to TRBJ1-5, with D uncertain. The CDR3 is made up of 12 amino acids. Trimming removed 4 bases from V and 11 bases from J, with 15 bases in between. Germline CDR1 reads DFQATT; CDR2 reads SNEGSKA (reference sequence). As DNA, the CDR3 is TGCAGTGCTATGAGAGATATGAGTTCCCAGCATTTT. It yields the protein CSAMRDMSSQHF.

The chain has TRBV20-1 and TRBJ1-5; D ambiguous. V lost 1 base, J lost 14 bases, and 12 bases lay in between. There are 11 residues in the CDR3. The germline gives CDR1 DFQATT, CDR2 SNEGSKA (reference sequence). CDR3 in amino acids: CSARGGISEHF. The CDR3 nucleotides are TGCAGTGCTAGAGGAGGAATCTCCGAGCATTTT.

This clonotype was counted many times. The chain has TRBV5-6 and TRBJ2-5, with 7 bases aligning to TRBD2. CDR1 is SGHDT, CDR2 YYEEEE, per germline. Unmatched junction bases numbered 8, after V lost 0 bases and J lost 3 bases. This CDR3 comprises 16 residues. The CDR3 DNA is TGTGCCAGCAGCTTGGGGACCATAGCGGGTAAAGAGACCCAGTACTTC. Its protein is CASSLGTIAGKETQYF. The variable domain in full, with the rest retrieved from reference TRBV5-6 and TRBJ2-5, is DAGVTQSPTHLIKTRGQQVTLRCSPKSGHDTVSWYQQALGQGPQFIFQYYEEEERQRGNFPDRFSGHQFPNYSSELNVNALLLGDSALYLCASSLGTIAGKETQYFGPGTRLLVL.

This clonotype has ten or more counts. The chain has TRBV6-2 or TRBV6-3 and TRBJ2-5; 11 nucleotides align to TRBD2. The germline V gene encodes CDR1 MNHEY and CDR2 SVGEGT. V lost 5 bases and J lost 2; bases outside the gene matches: 13. This CDR3 is 18 amino acids long. The CDR3 bases are TGTGCCAGCAGTCCGGAGGGGGAACTAGCGGGGGTTCAAGAGACCCAGTACTTC. Translating it yields CASSPEGELAGVQETQYF.

This clonotype was detected many times. The chain links TRBV4-1 to TRBJ2-6; D may be TRBD2 (5 bases). This CDR3 is 15 amino acids long. Trimming left V 1 base short and J 4 bases short, with 8 bases between. Looked up from germline, CDR1 is MGHRA and CDR2 is YSYEKL. The CDR3 DNA sequence: TGCGCCAGCAGCCAAGTAACGGGGGGGGCCAACGTCCTGACTTTC. Protein product: CASSQVTGGANVLTF.

This clonotype was counted many times. Since a much larger clone is just one base distant, this may be a read error. The rearrangement uses TRBV4-1 and TRBJ1-2; the D is unclear. Germline loops: CDR1 MGHRA, CDR2 YSYEKL. The CDR3 consists of 15 residues. This CDR3 is CAGSQDLGMSYGYTF. The CDR3 DNA is TGCGCCGGCAGCCAAGATCTGGGCATGTCTTATGGCTACACCTTC.

The chain links TRBV7-8 to TRBJ2-5; no clear D. Trimming removed 3 bases from V and 5 bases from J, with 19 bases in between. Germline V gene data show CDR1 as SGHVS and CDR2 as FQNEAQ. The CDR3 extends over 16 amino acids. The CDR3 coding sequence is TGTGCCAGCAGCTTGCAGATGGCAGCAAGAGTGGAGACCCAGTACTTC. This gives the protein CASSLQMAARVETQYF.

The chain has TRBV6-5 and TRBJ2-1; the match to TRBD2 covers 8 bases. Unmatched junction bases numbered 12, after V lost 9 bases and J lost 8 bases. The CDR3 consists of 14 residues. Germline assignment: CDR1 MNHEY and CDR2 SVGAGI. The CDR3 sequence is CARCRDSGVDEQFF. The CDR3 DNA reads TGTGCCAGATGCCGCGATAGCGGGGTTGATGAGCAGTTCTTC.

This clonotype qualifies as medium-sized. The rearrangement joins TRBV2 to TRBJ1-2; 7 bases are shared with TRBD1. The length of the CDR3 is 13 residues. CDR1 is SNHLY, CDR2 FYNNEI, per germline. The V segment lost 6 bases and the J segment 4 bases; nucleotides outside the gene matches: 5. The CDR3 DNA is TGTGCCAGCAGGAGGGACAGTAGCTATGGCTACACCTTC. Its protein product is CASRRDSSYGYTF.

The chain employs TRBV20-1 and TRBJ2-1; D may be TRBD2 (6 bases). The V gene's germline CDR1 is DFQATT and CDR2 SNEGSKA (reference sequence). V lost 7 bases to trimming and J lost 7 bases, with 8 bases between them. The CDR3 covers 10 residues. This chain's CDR3 is CSGRGNEQFF. CDR3 DNA: TGCAGTGGCCGGGGGAATGAGCAGTTCTTC.

Written as DNA, the CDR3 is TGCAGTGCTAAGGGACCGGGAGTAGATGAAAAACTGTTTTTT. Encoded protein: CSAKGPGVDEKLFF. V and J are TRBV20-1 and TRBJ1-4; D perhaps matches TRBD1 (5 bases). The germline gives CDR1 DFQATT, CDR2 SNEGSKA (reference sequence). Trimming left V 4 bases short and J 6 bases short, with 15 bases between. The CDR3 consists of 14 residues.

The chain has TRBV7-8 and TRBJ2-2, with unresolved D. The CDR3 is 11 residues long. The V gene lost 5 bases and the J gene lost 5 bases, with 3 bases spanning the gap. Germline lookup yields CDR1 SGHVS and CDR2 FQNEAQ. The CDR3 is CASSRTGELFF. The CDR3 nucleotides are TGTGCCAGCAGCAGAACCGGGGAGCTGTTTTTT.

The J gene is TRBJ1-5, the V gene TRBV3-1; D is possibly TRBD1 (5 bases). V was pared by 2 bases and J by 5 bases, with 19 bases between. The germline CDR1 and CDR2 sequences are LGHDT and YNNKEL (reference sequence). The CDR3 has 17 residues. Here the CDR3 reads CASSQYGQGGVHQPQHF. Written as DNA, the CDR3 is TGTGCCAGCAGCCAATACGGGCAGGGCGGGGTCCATCAGCCCCAGCATTTT.

On this clonotype itself: Without the conserved terminal phenylalanine or tryptophan, this CDR3 likely stems from a read error. It is unclear where the CDR3 begins or ends on the DNA, so no DNA is shown, and the CDR3 is as TCRdb lists it. The chain couples TRBV11-2 to TRBJ2-5; no DNA check was done on the table's D call, TRBD1. The CDR3 length is 10 residues, termini included. The V gene's germline CDR1 is SGHAT and CDR2 FQNNGV. The CDR3: CASSLVHPGI.